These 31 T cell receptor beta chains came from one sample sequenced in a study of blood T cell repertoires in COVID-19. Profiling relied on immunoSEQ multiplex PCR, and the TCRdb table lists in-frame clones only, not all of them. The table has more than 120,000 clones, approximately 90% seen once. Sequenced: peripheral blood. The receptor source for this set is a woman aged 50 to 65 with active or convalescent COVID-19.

The CDR3 bases are TGTGCCAGCAGCGAAATAGGAGGGACTGAAGCTTTCTTT. The encoded protein is CASSEIGGTEAFF. The rearrangement joins TRBV9 to TRBJ1-1, with D hard to call. The CDR3 consists of 13 residues. V dropped 3 bases and J dropped 5 bases, with 11 bases sitting between them. Germline-derived CDR1 and CDR2 are SGDLS and YYNGEE.

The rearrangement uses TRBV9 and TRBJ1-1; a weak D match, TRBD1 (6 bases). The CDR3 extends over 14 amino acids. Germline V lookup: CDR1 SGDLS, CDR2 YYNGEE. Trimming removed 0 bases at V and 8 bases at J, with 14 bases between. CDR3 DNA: TGTGCCAGCAGCGTAGCACCTCAGGGGCGAGAAGCTTTCTTT. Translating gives CASSVAPQGREAFF.

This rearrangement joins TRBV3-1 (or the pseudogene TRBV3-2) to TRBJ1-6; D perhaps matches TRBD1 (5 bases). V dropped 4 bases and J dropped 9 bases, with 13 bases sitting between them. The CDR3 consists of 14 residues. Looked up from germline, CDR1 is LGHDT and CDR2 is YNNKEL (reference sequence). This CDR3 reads CASSLGQRGSPLHF. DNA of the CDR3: TGTGCCAGCAGCCTCGGACAACGCGGTTCACCCCTCCACTTT.

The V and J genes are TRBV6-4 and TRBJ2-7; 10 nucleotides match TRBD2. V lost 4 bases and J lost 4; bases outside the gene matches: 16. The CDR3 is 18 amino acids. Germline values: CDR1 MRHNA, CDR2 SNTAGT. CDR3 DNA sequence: TGTGCCAGCAGTGTCCCACTTACGGAGCGGGAGGGCAGGTACGAGCAGTACTTC. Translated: CASSVPLTEREGRYEQYF.

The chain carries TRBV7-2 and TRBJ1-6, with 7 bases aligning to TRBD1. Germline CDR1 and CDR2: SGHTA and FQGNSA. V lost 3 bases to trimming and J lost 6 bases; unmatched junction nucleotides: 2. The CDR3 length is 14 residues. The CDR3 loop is CASSLGTVNSPLHF. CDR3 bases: TGTGCCAGCAGCTTGGGGACAGTTAATTCACCCCTCCACTTT.

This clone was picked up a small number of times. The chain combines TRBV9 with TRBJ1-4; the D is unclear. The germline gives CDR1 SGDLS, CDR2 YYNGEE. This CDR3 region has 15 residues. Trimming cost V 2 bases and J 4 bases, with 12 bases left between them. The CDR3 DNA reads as TGTGCCAGCAGCGTGCAAGGAGGGAGTAATGAAAAACTGTTTTTT. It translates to CASSVQGGSNEKLFF.

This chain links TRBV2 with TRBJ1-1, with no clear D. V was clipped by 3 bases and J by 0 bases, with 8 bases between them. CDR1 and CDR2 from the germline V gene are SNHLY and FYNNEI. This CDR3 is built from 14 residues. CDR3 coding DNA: TGTGCCAGCAGTGAGGCAGTTCTGAACACTGAAGCTTTCTTT. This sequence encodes CASSEAVLNTEAFF.

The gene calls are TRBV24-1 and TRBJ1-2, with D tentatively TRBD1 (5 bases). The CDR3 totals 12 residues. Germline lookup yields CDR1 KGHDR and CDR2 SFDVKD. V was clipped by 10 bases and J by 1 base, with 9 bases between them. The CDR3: CATEDSNYGYTF. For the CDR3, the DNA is TGTGCCACAGAAGACAGTAACTATGGCTACACCTTC.

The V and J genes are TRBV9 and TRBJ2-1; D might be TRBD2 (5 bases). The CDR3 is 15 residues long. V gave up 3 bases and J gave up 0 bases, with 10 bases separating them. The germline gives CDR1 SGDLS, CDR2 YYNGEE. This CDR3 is CASSAEGFSYNEQFF. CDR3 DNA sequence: TGTGCCAGCAGCGCAGAGGGCTTCTCCTACAATGAGCAGTTCTTC.

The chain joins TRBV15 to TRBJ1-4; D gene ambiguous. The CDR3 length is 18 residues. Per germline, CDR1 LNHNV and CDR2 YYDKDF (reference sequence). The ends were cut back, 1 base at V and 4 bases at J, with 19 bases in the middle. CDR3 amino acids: CATSRGRGGRGYNEKLFF. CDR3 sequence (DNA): TGTGCCACCAGCAGAGGACGAGGAGGGCGCGGCTATAATGAAAAACTGTTTTTT.

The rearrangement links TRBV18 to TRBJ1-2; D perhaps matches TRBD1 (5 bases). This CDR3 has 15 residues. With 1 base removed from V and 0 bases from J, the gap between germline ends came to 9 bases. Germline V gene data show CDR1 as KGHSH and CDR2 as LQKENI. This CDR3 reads CASSPQGTANYGYTF. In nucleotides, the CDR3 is TGTGCCAGCTCACCACAAGGGACTGCTAACTATGGCTACACCTTC. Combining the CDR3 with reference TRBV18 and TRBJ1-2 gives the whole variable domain NAGVMQNPRHLVRRRGQEARLRCSPMKGHSHVYWYRQLPEEGLKFMVYLQKENIIDESGMPKERFSAEFPKEGPSILRIQQVVRGDSAAYFCASSPQGTANYGYTFGSGTRLTVV.

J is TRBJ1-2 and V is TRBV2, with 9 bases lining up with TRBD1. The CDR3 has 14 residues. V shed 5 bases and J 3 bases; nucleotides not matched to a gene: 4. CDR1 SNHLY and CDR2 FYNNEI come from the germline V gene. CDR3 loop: CASSQQGADYGYTF. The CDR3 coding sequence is TGTGCCAGCAGTCAACAGGGGGCCGACTATGGCTACACCTTC. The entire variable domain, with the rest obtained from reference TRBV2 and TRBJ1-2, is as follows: EPEVTQTPSHQVTQMGQEVILRCVPISNHLYFYWYRQILGQKVEFLVSFYNNEISEKSEIFDDQFSVERPDGSNFTLKIRSTKLEDSAMYFCASSQQGADYGYTFGSGTRLTVV.

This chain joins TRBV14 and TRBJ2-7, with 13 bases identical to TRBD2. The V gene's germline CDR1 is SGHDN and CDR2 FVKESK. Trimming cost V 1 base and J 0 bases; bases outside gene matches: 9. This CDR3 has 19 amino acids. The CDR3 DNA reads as TGTGCCAGCAGCCAAGCATCTGGGACTAGCGGGGTCAGCTCCTACGAGCAGTACTTC. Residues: CASSQASGTSGVSSYEQYF.

The chain's CDR3 is CASSVELSGASEAFF. The DNA of the CDR3 is TGTGCCAGCAGCGTAGAGCTTTCAGGGGCCTCTGAAGCTTTCTTT. The chain combines TRBV9 with TRBJ1-1; D perhaps matches TRBD1 (6 bases). V shed 0 bases and J shed 6 bases, with 15 bases lying between them. From germline, CDR1 is SGDLS and CDR2 YYNGEE. The CDR3 consists of 15 residues. Combining the CDR3 with reference TRBV9 and TRBJ1-1 gives the whole variable domain DSGVTQTPKHLITATGQRVTLRCSPRSGDLSVYWYQQSLDQGLQFLIQYYNGEERAKGNILERFSAQQFPDLHSELNLSSLELGDSALYFCASSVELSGASEAFFGQGTRLTVV.

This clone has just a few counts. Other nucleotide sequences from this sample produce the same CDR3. For the CDR3, the DNA is TGTGCCTGGAGTCCTACGAGAGAAGCTTTCTTT. Translated, it gives CAWSPTREAFF. The chain combines TRBV30 with TRBJ1-1; D is unresolved. Trimming removed 2 bases from V and 8 bases from J, with 9 bases in between. Germline V gene data show CDR1 as GTSNPN and CDR2 as SVGIG (reference sequence). The CDR3 spans 11 residues. The full variable domain, rest sourced from reference TRBV30 and TRBJ1-1, is SQTIHQWPATLVQPVGSPLSLECTVEGTSNPNLYWYRQAAGRGLQLLFYSVGIGQISSEVPQNLSASRPQDRQFILSSKKLLLSDSGFYLCAWSPTREAFFGQGTRLTVV.

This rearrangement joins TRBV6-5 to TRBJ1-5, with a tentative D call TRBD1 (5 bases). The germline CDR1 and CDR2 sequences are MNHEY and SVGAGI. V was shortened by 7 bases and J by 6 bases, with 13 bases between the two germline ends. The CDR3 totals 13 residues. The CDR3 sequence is CASNPWGGQPQHF. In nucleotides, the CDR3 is TGTGCCAGCAATCCGTGGGGGGGTCAGCCCCAGCATTTT.

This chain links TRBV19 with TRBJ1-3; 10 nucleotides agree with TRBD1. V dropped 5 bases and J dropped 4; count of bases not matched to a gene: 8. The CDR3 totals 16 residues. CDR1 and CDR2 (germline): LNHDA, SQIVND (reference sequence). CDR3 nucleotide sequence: TGTGCCAGTAGTTCGCCGGGACAGGGGAGAGGAAACACCATATATTTT. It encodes CASSSPGQGRGNTIYF. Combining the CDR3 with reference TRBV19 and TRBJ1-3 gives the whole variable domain DGGITQSPKYLFRKEGQNVTLSCEQNLNHDAMYWYRQDPGQGLRLIYYSQIVNDFQKGDIAEGYSVSREKKESFPLTVTSAQKNPTAFYLCASSSPGQGRGNTIYFGEGSWLTVV.

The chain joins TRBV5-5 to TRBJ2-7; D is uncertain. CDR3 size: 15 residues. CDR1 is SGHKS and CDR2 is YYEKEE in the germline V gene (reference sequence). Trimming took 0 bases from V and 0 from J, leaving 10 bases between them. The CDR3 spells CASSLGPPSSYEQYF. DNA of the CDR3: TGTGCCAGCAGCTTGGGTCCCCCCAGCTCCTACGAGCAGTACTTC. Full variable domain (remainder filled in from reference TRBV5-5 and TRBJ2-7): DAGVTQSPTHLIKTRGQQVTLRCSPISGHKSVSWYQQVLGQGPQFIFQYYEKEERGRGNFPDRFSARQFPNYSSELNVNALLLGDSALYLCASSLGPPSSYEQYFGPGTRLTVT.

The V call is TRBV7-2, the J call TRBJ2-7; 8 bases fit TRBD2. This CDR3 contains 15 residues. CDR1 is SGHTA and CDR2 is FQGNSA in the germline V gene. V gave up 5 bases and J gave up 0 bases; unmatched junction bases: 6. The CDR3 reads CASSMRLATSYEQYF. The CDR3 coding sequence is TGTGCCAGCAGCATGAGACTAGCGACCTCCTACGAGCAGTACTTC.

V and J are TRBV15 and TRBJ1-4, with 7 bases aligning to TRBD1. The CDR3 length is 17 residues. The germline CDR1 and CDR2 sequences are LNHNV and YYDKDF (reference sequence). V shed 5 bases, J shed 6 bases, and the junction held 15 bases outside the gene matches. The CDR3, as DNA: TGTGCCACCAGCCCCCGAGTAAGGGGGCTTAATGATGAAAAACTGTTTTTT. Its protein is CATSPRVRGLNDEKLFF.

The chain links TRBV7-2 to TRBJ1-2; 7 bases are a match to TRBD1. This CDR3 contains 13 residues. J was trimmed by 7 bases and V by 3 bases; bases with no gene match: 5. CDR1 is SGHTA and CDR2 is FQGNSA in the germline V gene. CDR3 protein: CASSFEGAVGYTF. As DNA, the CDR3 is TGTGCCAGCAGCTTTGAGGGGGCGGTTGGCTACACCTTC.

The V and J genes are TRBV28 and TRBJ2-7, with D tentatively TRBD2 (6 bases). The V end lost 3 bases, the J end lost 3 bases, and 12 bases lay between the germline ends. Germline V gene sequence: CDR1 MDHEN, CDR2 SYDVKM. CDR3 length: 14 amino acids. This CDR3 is CASSFFGGNYEQYF. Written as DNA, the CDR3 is TGTGCCAGCAGTTTCTTCGGAGGGAACTACGAGCAGTACTTC.

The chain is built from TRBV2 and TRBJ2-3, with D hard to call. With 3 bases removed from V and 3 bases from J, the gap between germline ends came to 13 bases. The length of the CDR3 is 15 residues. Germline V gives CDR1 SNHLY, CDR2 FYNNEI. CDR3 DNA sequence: TGTGCCAGCAGTGATTTGCTTCCTAGTACAGATACGCAGTATTTT. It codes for CASSDLLPSTDTQYF. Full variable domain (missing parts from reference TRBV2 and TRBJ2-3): EPEVTQTPSHQVTQMGQEVILRCVPISNHLYFYWYRQILGQKVEFLVSFYNNEISEKSEIFDDQFSVERPDGSNFTLKIRSTKLEDSAMYFCASSDLLPSTDTQYFGPGTRLTVL.

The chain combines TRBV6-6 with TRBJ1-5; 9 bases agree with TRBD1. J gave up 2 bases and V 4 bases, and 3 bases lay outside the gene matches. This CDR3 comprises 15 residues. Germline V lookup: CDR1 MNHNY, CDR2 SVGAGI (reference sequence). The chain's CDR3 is CASSLTGGGNQPQHF. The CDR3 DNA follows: TGTGCCAGCAGTTTAACAGGGGGCGGCAATCAGCCCCAGCATTTT.

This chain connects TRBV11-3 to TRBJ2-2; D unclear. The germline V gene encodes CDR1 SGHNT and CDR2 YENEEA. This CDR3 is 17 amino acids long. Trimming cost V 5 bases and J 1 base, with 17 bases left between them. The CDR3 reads CASSAGTHLLNTGELFF. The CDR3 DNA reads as TGTGCCAGCAGCGCCGGTACCCATTTATTGAACACCGGGGAGCTGTTTTTT.

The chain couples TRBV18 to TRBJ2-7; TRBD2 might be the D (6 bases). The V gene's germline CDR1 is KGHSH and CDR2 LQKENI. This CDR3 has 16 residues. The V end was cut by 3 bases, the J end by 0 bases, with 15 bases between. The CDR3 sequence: CASSPSGGASSYEQYF. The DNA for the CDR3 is TGTGCCAGCTCACCTTCTGGCGGGGCCAGCTCCTACGAGCAGTACTTC.

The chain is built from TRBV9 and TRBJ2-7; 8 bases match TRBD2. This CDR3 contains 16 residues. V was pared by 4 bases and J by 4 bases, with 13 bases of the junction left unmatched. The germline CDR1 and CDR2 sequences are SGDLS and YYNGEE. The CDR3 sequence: CASSRASGLEVYEQYF. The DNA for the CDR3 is TGTGCCAGCAGCCGGGCGTCGGGACTAGAGGTTTACGAGCAGTACTTC.

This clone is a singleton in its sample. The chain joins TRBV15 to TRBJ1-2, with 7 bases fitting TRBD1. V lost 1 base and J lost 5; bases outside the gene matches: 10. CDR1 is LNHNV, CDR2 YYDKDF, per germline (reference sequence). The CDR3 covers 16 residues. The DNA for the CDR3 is TGTGCCACCAGCAGAGGTTCAAGGGGGCGGGATTATGGCTACACCTTC. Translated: CATSRGSRGRDYGYTF.

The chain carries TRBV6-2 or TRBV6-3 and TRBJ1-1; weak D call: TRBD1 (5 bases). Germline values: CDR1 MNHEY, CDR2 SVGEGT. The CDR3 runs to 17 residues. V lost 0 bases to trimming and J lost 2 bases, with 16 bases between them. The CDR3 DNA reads TGTGCCAGCAGTTACTCCCAAGGCCTGACAGAAAACACTGAAGCTTTCTTT. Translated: CASSYSQGLTENTEAFF.

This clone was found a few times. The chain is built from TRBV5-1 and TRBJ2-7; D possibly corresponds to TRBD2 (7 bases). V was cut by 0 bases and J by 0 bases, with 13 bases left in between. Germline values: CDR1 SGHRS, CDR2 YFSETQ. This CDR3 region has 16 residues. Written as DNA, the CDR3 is TGCGCCAGCAGCTTGGAAAGGGGGGGACCCTCCTACGAGCAGTACTTC. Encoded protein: CASSLERGGPSYEQYF.

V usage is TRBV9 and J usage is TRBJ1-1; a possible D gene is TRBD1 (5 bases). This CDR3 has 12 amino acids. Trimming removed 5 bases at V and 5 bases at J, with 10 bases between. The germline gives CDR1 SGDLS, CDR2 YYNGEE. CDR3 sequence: CASRGVGTEAFF. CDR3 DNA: TGTGCCAGCAGAGGGGTAGGGACTGAAGCTTTCTTT.